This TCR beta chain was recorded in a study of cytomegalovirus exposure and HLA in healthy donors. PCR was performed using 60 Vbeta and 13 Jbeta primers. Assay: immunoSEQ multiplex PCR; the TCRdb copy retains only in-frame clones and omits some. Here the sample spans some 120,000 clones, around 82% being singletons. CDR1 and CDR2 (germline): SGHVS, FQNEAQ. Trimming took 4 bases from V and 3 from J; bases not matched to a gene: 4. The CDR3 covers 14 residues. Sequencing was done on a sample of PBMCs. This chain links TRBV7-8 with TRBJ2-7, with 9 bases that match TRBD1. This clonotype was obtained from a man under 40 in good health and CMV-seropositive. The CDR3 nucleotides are TGTGCCAGCAGCTATGGACAGGGGTTCTACGAGCAGTACTTC. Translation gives CASSYGQGFYEQYF.